This T cell receptor (beta chain) was recorded in a study of cytomegalovirus exposure and HLA in healthy donors. Per the germline V gene, CDR1 is SGDLS and CDR2 is YYNGEE. V lost 0 bases and J lost 7, with 8 bases in between. The CDR3 is 13 amino acids. The PCR had 60 Vbeta and 13 Jbeta primers. Produced via immunoSEQ multiplex PCR; TCRdb's table is partial and in-frame only. The sample holds around 170,000 clones; 70% to 80% are singletons and the top ten take more than 0.55%. Details on this clone: Antigen unknown.

Study-wide points: Cytomegalovirus association was listed for around 170 TCR beta chains. In an earlier analysis, about 87% or about 30%: the productive usage of most TCR beta V segments.

The donors (healthy individuals) were bone marrow donors. The sample comprised PBMCs. This sequence was found in a woman aged 40 to 50 in good health and CMV-seronegative. V gene TRBV9 combines with J gene TRBJ2-1; D remains ambiguous. The CDR3, as DNA: TGTGCCAGCAGCGTAGGAGTAGTAAATGAGCAGTTCTTC. Its protein is CASSVGVVNEQFF.